Listed here are 17 T cell receptor beta chains from one sample, sequenced in a study of shared clonotypes between healthy human individuals. Repertoires were generated with immunoSEQ multiplex PCR, while TCRdb's copy carries only in-frame clones and drops some. The sample shows some 2,000,000 clones, roughly 95% of them seen only once. The sequenced sample consisted of naive CD4+ T cells sorted from blood. The subset was: CD45RA+ positively selected. Receptors were obtained from a man aged 18 to 35 in good health.

CDR3 DNA: TGTGCCAGCAGTGGGGGGGACAGGGTCGCCTACGAGCAGTACTTC. It codes for CASSGGDRVAYEQYF. The V gene is TRBV6-1, the J gene TRBJ2-7; 9 bases align to TRBD1. CDR1 and CDR2 (germline): MNHNS, SASEGT. V lost 4 bases, J lost 2 bases, and 6 bases stayed unmatched. The CDR3 length is 15 residues.

The rearrangement joins TRBV6-5 to TRBJ2-7; the D gene is possibly TRBD2 (6 bases). Per germline, CDR1 MNHEY and CDR2 SVGAGI. Trimming left V 5 bases short and J 0 bases short, with 14 bases between. The CDR3 runs to 15 residues. CDR3 protein: CASSGTSRSSYEQYF. The CDR3 DNA follows: TGTGCCAGCAGTGGCACTAGCCGTAGCTCCTACGAGCAGTACTTC.

V and J are TRBV19 and TRBJ1-6; D not resolved. The germline V gene has CDR1 LNHDA and CDR2 SQIVND (reference sequence). There are 15 residues in the CDR3. V was cut by 3 bases and J by 5 bases, with 11 bases left in between. The CDR3 protein is CASSMLGTDNSPLHF. DNA for the CDR3: TGTGCCAGTAGTATGCTCGGAACCGATAATTCACCCCTCCACTTT. The whole variable domain, filled in from reference TRBV19 and TRBJ1-6, reads DGGITQSPKYLFRKEGQNVTLSCEQNLNHDAMYWYRQDPGQGLRLIYYSQIVNDFQKGDIAEGYSVSREKKESFPLTVTSAQKNPTAFYLCASSMLGTDNSPLHFGNGTRLTVT.

J is TRBJ2-2 and V is TRBV25-1, with D uncertain. CDR1 and CDR2 from the germline V gene are MGHDK and SYGVNS. The CDR3 loop spans 16 amino acids. The V and J ends lost 2 bases and 0 bases respectively, with 10 bases between them. The CDR3 DNA follows: TGTGCCAGCAGTGAAAGGCCAGCCGCGAACACCGGGGAGCTGTTTTTT. Protein sequence: CASSERPAANTGELFF.

In regard to this clone: Additional DNA sequences in this sample encode the identical CDR3. CDR3 coding DNA: TGTGCCAGCAGCTTGGGTGGAGGGAGCTCCTACGAGCAGTACTTC. Protein sequence: CASSLGGGSSYEQYF. The chain uses TRBV7-2 and TRBJ2-7, with D maybe TRBD2 (6 bases). This CDR3 spans 15 amino acids. Germline-derived CDR1 and CDR2 are SGHTA and FQGNSA. V dropped 3 bases and J dropped 0 bases, with 12 bases sitting between them. Variable domain in full (rest from reference TRBV7-2 and TRBJ2-7): GAGVSQSPSNKVTEKGKDVELRCDPISGHTALYWYRQSLGQGLEFLIYFQGNSAPDKSGLPSDRFSAERTGGSVSTLTIQRTQQEDSAVYLCASSLGGGSSYEQYFGPGTRLTVT.

The gene calls are TRBV7-9 and TRBJ2-3; D not resolved. Germline V lookup: CDR1 SEHNR, CDR2 FQNEAQ (reference sequence). V was clipped by 3 bases and J by 6 bases, with 13 bases between them. The CDR3 covers 14 residues. The CDR3 spells CASSLSFPSDTQYF. Written as DNA, the CDR3 is TGTGCCAGCAGCTTGTCGTTCCCGTCCGATACGCAGTATTTT.

V gene TRBV5-5 combines with J gene TRBJ2-2; no clear D. The CDR3 spans 13 residues. Per the germline V gene, CDR1 is SGHKS and CDR2 is YYEKEE (reference sequence). Trimming pared 4 bases from V and 5 bases from J, leaving 9 bases between. CDR3 sequence: CASSTSGTGELFF. The DNA of the CDR3 is TGTGCCAGCAGCACCTCCGGGACCGGGGAGCTGTTTTTT.

CDR3 region: CAISAAENYGYTF. The CDR3 region has the DNA TGTGCCATCAGTGCGGCAGAGAACTATGGCTACACCTTC. This chain uses TRBV10-3 with TRBJ1-2, with D unresolved. CDR3 size: 13 residues. Germline V lookup: CDR1 ENHRY, CDR2 SYGVKD. V lost 4 bases and J lost 2, with 8 bases in between.

The gene calls are TRBV27 and TRBJ2-2; D unresolved. V dropped 4 bases and J dropped 5 bases, with 11 bases sitting between them. The CDR3 loop spans 14 amino acids. CDR1 is MNHEY, CDR2 SMNVEV, per germline (reference sequence). The CDR3 sequence: CASSSSDRTGELFF. For the CDR3, the DNA is TGTGCCAGCAGTTCATCGGACCGTACCGGGGAGCTGTTTTTT.

This chain uses TRBV5-1 with TRBJ2-2; D is unclear. The germline V and J ends were trimmed by 4 bases and 7 bases, with 17 bases remaining between them. Germline lookup yields CDR1 SGHRS and CDR2 YFSETQ. This CDR3 is built from 15 residues. Here the CDR3 reads CASSPISGRSGELFF. The CDR3 DNA follows: TGCGCCAGCAGCCCCATTTCAGGACGGAGCGGGGAGCTGTTTTTT. Full variable domain (rest looked up from reference TRBV5-1 and TRBJ2-2): KAGVTQTPRYLIKTRGQQVTLSCSPISGHRSVSWYQQTPGQGLQFLFEYFSETQRNKGNFPGRFSGRQFSNSRSEMNVSTLELGDSALYLCASSPISGRSGELFFGEGSRLTVL.

This chain uses TRBV15 with TRBJ1-3; D not resolved. Germline V gives CDR1 LNHNV, CDR2 YYDKDF (reference sequence). The CDR3 spans 14 residues. Between the trimmed V and J ends, which lost 1 base and 4 bases, there was a span of 8 bases. CDR3 residues: CATSRAREGNTIYF. CDR3 nucleotide sequence: TGTGCCACCAGCAGAGCGCGAGAAGGAAACACCATATATTTT.

The CDR3 loop is CASSSPGQGIYEQYF. CDR3 nucleotide sequence: TGTGCCAGCAGTTCCCCGGGACAGGGTATTTACGAGCAGTACTTC. V is TRBV28 and J is TRBJ2-7, with 9 bases matching TRBD1. The J segment lost 4 bases and the V segment lost 4 bases, leaving 8 bases of the junction unmatched. Germline CDR1 and CDR2: MDHEN and SYDVKM. This CDR3 contains 15 residues.

The rearrangement links TRBV30 to TRBJ1-1; no definite D call. Trimming took 3 bases from V and 3 from J, leaving 11 bases between them. The germline CDR1 and CDR2 sequences are GTSNPN and SVGIG (reference sequence). CDR3 length equals 13 residues. The CDR3 sequence is CAWRARRDTEAFF. In DNA form, the CDR3 reads TGTGCCTGGAGAGCGAGGAGGGACACTGAAGCTTTCTTT. The whole variable domain, remainder taken from reference TRBV30 and TRBJ1-1, is SQTIHQWPATLVQPVGSPLSLECTVEGTSNPNLYWYRQAAGRGLQLLFYSVGIGQISSEVPQNLSASRPQDRQFILSSKKLLLSDSGFYLCAWRARRDTEAFFGQGTRLTVV.

This rearrangement joins TRBV10-3 to TRBJ2-7; 8 positions match TRBD2. Losses at the gene ends were 3 bases for V and 3 bases for J; bases not matched to a gene: 4. This CDR3 region has 14 residues. Germline CDR1 is ENHRY and CDR2 is SYGVKD. CDR3: CAISDSGSGYEQYF. DNA for the CDR3: TGTGCCATCAGTGACAGCGGGAGTGGCTACGAGCAGTACTTC.

A note on this clone: This same CDR3 is encoded by further DNA sequences in the sample. The V and J genes are TRBV10-3 and TRBJ1-1; no reliable D call. This CDR3 is 11 amino acids long. CDR1 is ENHRY and CDR2 is SYGVKD in the germline V gene. The V gene lost 3 bases and the J gene lost 4 bases, with 3 bases spanning the gap. The CDR3 sequence: CAISEGTEAFF. The CDR3 DNA sequence: TGTGCCATCAGTGAAGGCACTGAAGCTTTCTTT.

The gene calls are TRBV7-9 and TRBJ2-1; possibly TRBD2 for D (5 bases). The CDR3 contains 16 residues. The germline V and J ends were trimmed by 2 bases and 0 bases, with 11 bases remaining between them. Germline-derived CDR1 and CDR2 are SEHNR and FQNEAQ (reference sequence). The CDR3 coding sequence is TGTGCCAGCAGCTTATGGCAGGCGGGCTCCTACAATGAGCAGTTCTTC. Amino acids: CASSLWQAGSYNEQFF.

This clone was seen only once. This rearrangement joins TRBV6-1 to TRBJ1-5; tentatively, D is TRBD1 (5 bases). Germline values: CDR1 MNHNS, CDR2 SASEGT. The CDR3 has 12 residues. Trimming shortened V by 4 bases and J by 10 bases, and 11 bases separated the two germline ends. CDR3 residues: CASSGTPSPQHF. As DNA, the CDR3 is TGTGCCAGCAGTGGGACACCCTCCCCCCAGCATTTT.